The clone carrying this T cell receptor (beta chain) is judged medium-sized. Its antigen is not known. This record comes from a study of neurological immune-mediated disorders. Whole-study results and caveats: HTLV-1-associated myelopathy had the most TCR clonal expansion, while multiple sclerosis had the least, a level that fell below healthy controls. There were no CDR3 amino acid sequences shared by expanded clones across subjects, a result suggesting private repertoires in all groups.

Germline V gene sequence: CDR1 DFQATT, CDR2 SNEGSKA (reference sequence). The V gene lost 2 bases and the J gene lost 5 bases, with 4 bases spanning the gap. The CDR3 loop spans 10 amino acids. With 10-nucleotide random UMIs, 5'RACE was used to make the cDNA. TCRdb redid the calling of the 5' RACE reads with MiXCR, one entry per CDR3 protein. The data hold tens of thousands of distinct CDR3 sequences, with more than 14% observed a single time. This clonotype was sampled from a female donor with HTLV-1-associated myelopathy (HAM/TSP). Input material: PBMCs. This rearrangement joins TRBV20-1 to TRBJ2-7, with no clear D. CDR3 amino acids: CSARSHEQYF. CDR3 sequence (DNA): TGCAGTGCTAGATCCCACGAGCAGTACTTC.